The TCR beta chain described here comes from a study of T cells in Graves' hyperthyroidism and ophthalmopathy. RNA transcripts gave rise to amplified TCR beta CDR3 regions. Researchers ran a first-round RT-PCR on the TCR CDR3 using the HTBI primer set. From the multiplex PCR reads, TCRdb called clonotypes with MiXCR, one entry per CDR3 protein. Among about 500,000 distinct CDR3 sequences listed, roughly 17% were seen once. In this sample, this clonotype turned up a few times. Sequencing was carried out using blood. The sequence came from a woman younger than 30 with Graves' ophthalmopathy.

Here the CDR3 DNA reads TGCAGTGCCACCGGGACAGGGGGAAATGAAGCTTTCTTT. It specifies CSATGTGGNEAFF. V gene TRBV20-1 combines with J gene TRBJ1-1; TRBD1 matches 11 bases. The CDR3 has 13 residues. Germline assignment: CDR1 DFQATT and CDR2 SNEGSKA (reference sequence). V shed 6 bases and J 7 bases; nucleotides not matched to a gene: 7.